The 22 T cell receptor beta chains in this list originate from one sample, sequenced in a study of blood T cells in healthy people across ages. For the second PCR, which ran for about 6 to 11 cycles, a sample-barcoded 5' primer and a J-beta primer mix were used. TCRdb itself ran the 5' RACE reads through MiXCR, one entry per CDR3 protein. Of about 1.6 million distinct CDR3 sequences listed, around 35% are singletons. The sample comprised blood. These TCRs come from a woman in her 30s in good health.

This sequence joins TRBV20-1 and TRBJ2-2; D is perhaps TRBD2 (5 bases). The germline V and J ends were trimmed by 6 bases and 5 bases, with 16 bases remaining between them. Germline CDR1 is DFQATT and CDR2 is SNEGSKA (reference sequence). CDR3 size: 14 residues. CDR3 protein: CSARDGKQTGELFF. CDR3 coding DNA: TGCAGTGCCCGGGATGGGAAGCAGACCGGGGAGCTGTTTTTT.

The chain combines TRBV6-1 with TRBJ2-1; 7 nucleotides match TRBD2. V lost 6 bases to trimming and J lost 3 bases; unmatched junction nucleotides: 20. The CDR3 is 19 amino acids. The germline V gene encodes CDR1 MNHNS and CDR2 SASEGT. The CDR3 nucleotides read TGTGCCAGCAGCCAAGCGGGAACGGAGCGAGACGATATCTACAATGAGCAGTTCTTC. Residues: CASSQAGTERDDIYNEQFF.

The rearrangement joins TRBV20-1 to TRBJ1-1; possibly TRBD1 for D (5 bases). CDR3 size: 13 residues. With 6 bases removed from V and 4 bases from J, the gap between germline ends came to 15 bases. The germline gives CDR1 DFQATT, CDR2 SNEGSKA (reference sequence). The CDR3 region has the DNA TGCAGTGCCCGGTGGGGGGTGGGCACTGAAGCTTTCTTT. Its translation: CSARWGVGTEAFF.

This clonotype was detected a few times. A read error may produce the germline difference seen at one junction end. The gene calls are TRBV15 and TRBJ2-1; D is possibly TRBD2 (5 bases). The CDR3 extends over 13 amino acids. CDR1 and CDR2 from the germline V gene are LNHNV and YYDKDF (reference sequence). The CDR3 sequence: CASSGRLGNEQFF. In DNA form, the CDR3 reads TGTGCCTCCAGCGGAAGACTGGGGAATGAGCAGTTCTTC.

Ten or more counts support this clonotype. The chain combines TRBV29-1 with TRBJ2-3; 9 nucleotides line up with TRBD1. Germline assignment: CDR1 SQVTM and CDR2 ANQGSEA. The CDR3 loop spans 14 amino acids. V was clipped by 4 bases and J by 4 bases; unmatched bases: 6. As DNA, the CDR3 is TGCAGCGTTGCCGACAGGGGGGGATCAGATACGCAGTATTTT. Translated, it gives CSVADRGGSDTQYF.

The CDR3 loop reads CASSIEGGPSYEQYF. The DNA for the CDR3 is TGTGCCAGTAGTATAGAGGGCGGGCCCTCCTACGAGCAGTACTTC. This sequence joins TRBV19 and TRBJ2-7, with a possible D match to TRBD2 (5 bases). CDR3 length equals 15 residues. Germline V gene lookup returns CDR1 LNHDA and CDR2 SQIVND (reference sequence). Trimming removed 0 bases from V and 0 bases from J, with 9 bases in between. Full variable domain (rest looked up from reference TRBV19 and TRBJ2-7): DGGITQSPKYLFRKEGQNVTLSCEQNLNHDAMYWYRQDPGQGLRLIYYSQIVNDFQKGDIAEGYSVSREKKESFPLTVTSAQKNPTAFYLCASSIEGGPSYEQYFGPGTRLTVT.

The CDR3 loop is CASSLVTSGGVAYEQYF. CDR3 nucleotides: TGCGCCAGCAGCTTAGTGACTAGCGGGGGAGTAGCCTACGAGCAGTACTTC. The V call is TRBV4-1, the J call TRBJ2-7; TRBD2 aligns across 12 bases. The CDR3 loop spans 17 amino acids. J gave up 2 bases and V 5 bases, and 10 bases lay outside the gene matches. CDR1 and CDR2 (germline): MGHRA, YSYEKL.

This clonotype was seen a few times. J is TRBJ2-4 and V is TRBV5-6, with 11 bases lining up with TRBD2. CDR3 length equals 15 residues. Germline V CDR1 and CDR2: SGHDT, YYEEEE. With V trimmed by 4 bases and J by 4 bases, 4 bases remained unmatched. The CDR3 loop reads CASSTSGGPKNIQYF. CDR3 bases: TGTGCCAGCAGCACTAGCGGGGGTCCTAAAAACATTCAGTACTTC.

The gene calls are TRBV7-3 and TRBJ2-5; D is uncertain. Germline CDR1 reads SGHTA; CDR2 reads FQGTGA. V was shortened by 4 bases and J by 2 bases, with 8 bases between the two germline ends. CDR3 length: 13 residues. The CDR3 DNA is TGTGCCAGCAGCTCAAACGTACAAGAGACCCAGTACTTC. As protein: CASSSNVQETQYF. The whole variable domain, remainder taken from reference TRBV7-3 and TRBJ2-5, is GAGVSQTPSNKVTEKGKYVELRCDPISGHTALYWYRQSLGQGPEFLIYFQGTGAADDSGLPNDRFFAVRPEGSVSTLKIQRTERGDSAVYLCASSSNVQETQYFGPGTRLLVL.

The chain has TRBV24-1 and TRBJ2-3; 12 bases line up with TRBD2. The V segment lost 4 bases and the J segment 3 bases; nucleotides outside the gene matches: 4. The germline CDR1 and CDR2 sequences are KGHDR and SFDVKD. The CDR3 covers 16 residues. The DNA of the CDR3 is TGTGCCACCAGTGAATCCGGGACTAGCGGGACAGATACGCAGTATTTT. The encoded protein is CATSESGTSGTDTQYF.

The chain is built from TRBV7-3 and TRBJ2-7; D is possibly TRBD2 (6 bases). The CDR3 is 15 residues long. In germline, CDR1 is SGHTA, CDR2 FQGTGA. Trimming left V 0 bases short and J 3 bases short, with 12 bases between. CDR3 nucleotide sequence: TGTGCCAGCAGCTTAACTAGCGGTGGGAACTACGAGCAGTACTTC. This encodes CASSLTSGGNYEQYF.

There are a few counts of this clonotype. The chain uses TRBV7-2 and TRBJ2-7; tentatively, D is TRBD1 (6 bases). Deletions cut 0 bases from V and 5 bases from J, with 14 bases between. This CDR3 has 15 amino acids. Looked up from germline, CDR1 is SGHTA and CDR2 is FQGNSA. In DNA form, the CDR3 reads TGTGCCAGCAGCTTAGCCTCGGGCAGGGGTCACGAGCAGTACTTC. Its translation: CASSLASGRGHEQYF.

This clonotype was counted at least ten times. This chain links TRBV29-1 with TRBJ2-7, with 9 bases that match TRBD1. The CDR3 runs 15 residues. With 3 bases clipped from V and 5 bases from J, the junction kept 11 bases outside the gene matches. Germline CDR1 and CDR2: SQVTM and ANQGSEA. The CDR3 loop is CSVDLTGTGIDEQYF. For the CDR3, the DNA is TGCAGCGTTGACCTCACCGGGACAGGGATCGACGAGCAGTACTTC.

Only a few counts were recorded for this clonotype. J is TRBJ2-1 and V is TRBV9; D call uncertain. There are 16 residues in the CDR3. Germline assignment: CDR1 SGDLS and CDR2 YYNGEE. V lost 4 bases, J lost 0 bases, and 14 bases lay in between. The CDR3 DNA is TGTGCCAGCAGCCCGAAGACTCCGAGCTCCTACAATGAGCAGTTCTTC. Translation: CASSPKTPSSYNEQFF.

V and J are TRBV10-3 and TRBJ2-5; 7 bases are shared with TRBD1. The CDR3 consists of 12 residues. Germline CDR1 is ENHRY and CDR2 is SYGVKD. Germline trimming cut 8 bases from V and 11 bases from J; bases unmatched to any gene: 11. The CDR3: CAIQGQYAEQYF. CDR3 coding DNA: TGTGCCATCCAGGGACAGTACGCAGAGCAGTACTTC.

The chain has TRBV16 and TRBJ2-7; no clear D gene. Trimming pared 3 bases from V and 3 bases from J, leaving 9 bases between. The CDR3 sequence is 13 residues long. The V gene's germline CDR1 is KGHSY and CDR2 FQNENV. The CDR3 nucleotides are TGTGCCAGCAGCCAGATAACAGACTACGAGCAGTACTTC. Protein: CASSQITDYEQYF.

The V gene is TRBV7-8, the J gene TRBJ2-3; possibly TRBD1 or TRBD2 for D (6 bases each). V shed 6 bases and J shed 10 bases, with 17 bases lying between them. The CDR3 is 13 amino acids. Germline assignment: CDR1 SGHVS and CDR2 FQNEAQ. Written as DNA, the CDR3 is TGTGCCAGCAGTCAACTTGGGGGGCCTTCGCAGTATTTT. Translated: CASSQLGGPSQYF.

A few counts support this clonotype. The CDR3 protein is CASSYLSGTASSYEQYF. CDR3 in DNA: TGTGCCAGCAGCTATTTATCCGGGACGGCCAGCTCCTACGAGCAGTACTTC. The chain uses TRBV3-1 and TRBJ2-7; D may match TRBD1 or TRBD2 (5 bases each). CDR3 size: 17 residues. Germline assignment: CDR1 LGHDT and CDR2 YNNKEL (reference sequence). Deletions cut 5 bases from V and 0 bases from J, with 20 bases between.

This clonotype showed up just a few times. The chain recombines TRBV20-1 with TRBJ2-7, with 7 positions matching TRBD1. The V gene's germline CDR1 is DFQATT and CDR2 SNEGSKA (reference sequence). The CDR3 spans 15 residues. After removal of 5 bases from V and 1 base from J, the junction contained 11 bases not matched to a gene. The chain's CDR3 is CSAPQGRDRSYEQYF. DNA for the CDR3: TGCAGTGCTCCCCAAGGTAGGGACAGATCCTACGAGCAGTACTTC.

This clonotype was detected many times. The rearrangement joins TRBV12-3 or TRBV12-4 to TRBJ2-5, with 8 bases fitting TRBD1. The V and J ends lost 6 bases and 0 bases, in that order; junction bases with no gene match: 9. The CDR3 contains 16 residues. CDR3 protein: CASRPGDRQYQETQYF. CDR3 nucleotide sequence: TGTGCCAGCAGACCGGGGGACAGGCAGTACCAAGAGACCCAGTACTTC.

This clonotype was found a few times. The genes are TRBV6-1 and TRBJ2-3; D uncertain. Germline CDR1 and CDR2: MNHNS and SASEGT. The CDR3 covers 12 residues. Trimming removed 1 base from V and 10 bases from J, with 9 bases in between. CDR3 sequence (DNA): TGTGCCAGCAGTGAAGGCGTCCAGGCGCAGTATTTT. Amino acids: CASSEGVQAQYF.

There are a few counts of this clonotype. The chain has TRBV18 and TRBJ2-2, with 12 bases lining up with TRBD2. Germline CDR1 is KGHSH and CDR2 is LQKENI. The CDR3 contains 18 residues. V was pared by 1 base and J by 0 bases, with 3 bases of the junction left unmatched. The CDR3: CASSPLGLAGSNTGELFF. The CDR3 bases are TGTGCCAGCTCACCACTCGGACTAGCGGGGTCGAACACCGGGGAGCTGTTTTTT.